This is a list of T cell receptor beta chains from one sample in a study of cytomegalovirus exposure and HLA in healthy donors. The assay was immunoSEQ multiplex PCR, and TCRdb's table has in-frame clones only and misses some. The table includes more than 200,000 clones, nearly 80% detected once. Sequencing was done on a sample of PBMCs. The receptors here all came from a man younger than 35 in good health and CMV-seronegative. CDR3s include the opening cysteine and the closing phenylalanine or tryptophan. Fields, in order: J gene, V gene, D gene, clone size, CDR3 length, CDR3 DNA, CDR3 protein. A D gene is named only where the DNA matches it firmly. Clone sizes are given selectively: once, few, many, or a class where the clone is expanded.

TRBJ2-3,TRBV29-1,TRBD2,-,13,TGCAGCGTCACAGCGGGAGGGCCGAGTACGCAGTATTTT,CSVTAGGPSTQYF
TRBJ2-7,TRBV5-1,-,-,13,TGCGCCAGCAGCTTTAGCACTACGGGCGAGCAGTACTTC,CASSFSTTGEQYF
TRBJ1-2,TRBV29-1,-,-,16,TGCAGCGTTGACCATCCGGGCGGGATTGACAATGGAGGCTACACCTTC,CSVDHPGGIDNGGYTF
TRBJ2-1,TRBV2,TRBD2,-,15,TGTGCCAGCAGTGCAGGCGGGGGGGCCAGGAATGAGCAGTTCTTC,CASSAGGGARNEQFF
TRBJ2-7,TRBV7-2,TRBD2,once,15,TGTGCCAGCAGCTTAAGCGGGGGAGCTTCCTACGAGCAGTACTTC,CASSLSGGASYEQYF
TRBJ2-4,TRBV28,TRBD2,-,16,TGTGCCAGCAGCCCTGGGGAGGCTCGGGGAGGGAACATTCAGTACTTC,CASSPGEARGGNIQYF
TRBJ1-5,TRBV11-2,-,once,15,TGTGCCAGCAGCTCAGGGCTAACCCAGCATCAGCCCCAGCATTTT,CASSSGLTQHQPQHF
TRBJ1-1,TRBV6-1,-,-,14,TGTGCCAGCAGTGAGTCCGGGGGAGACACTGAAGCTTTCTTT,CASSESGGDTEAFF
TRBJ2-7,TRBV30,-,-,13,TGTGCCTGGAGTGTTCAGGGGCTGGACGAGCAGTACTTC,CAWSVQGLDEQYF
TRBJ2-3,TRBV13,-,few,15,TGTGCCAGCAGCAGGAGGGAGAGAAGCACAGATACGCAGTATTTT,CASSRRERSTDTQYF
TRBJ2-7,TRBV4-3,TRBD2,few,17,TGCGCCAGCAGCCAAGATCTAGGCGGGGGGACCTCCTACGAGCAGTACTTC,CASSQDLGGGTSYEQYF
TRBJ1-1,TRBV28,-,-,15,TGTGCCAGCAGCCGAGGTGGCGCGATGAACACTGAAGCTTTCTTT,CASSRGGAMNTEAFF
TRBJ2-5,TRBV30,-,-,13,TGTGCCTGCAAAGGGGGTTCCCAAGAGACCCAGTACTTC,CACKGGSQETQYF
TRBJ1-5,TRBV6-1,TRBD1,few,14,TGTGCCAGCATTTTGACAGGGAGCAATCAGCCCCAGCATTTT,CASILTGSNQPQHF
TRBJ1-2,TRBV5-6,TRBD1,-,14,TGTGCCAGCAGCCTGAACAGGGGGAGATATGGCTACACCTTC,CASSLNRGRYGYTF
TRBJ1-4,TRBV30,TRBD1,-,18,TGTGCCTGGAGCACCCATAAACAGGGGGCGAAGGCTAATGAAAAACTGTTTTTT,CAWSTHKQGAKANEKLFF
TRBJ1-5,TRBV30,TRBD1,-,17,TGTGCCTGGAGCGCCGACAGGGGGGGAGATAGCAATCAGCCCCAGCATTTT,CAWSADRGGDSNQPQHF
TRBJ2-3,TRBV14,-,few,15,TGTGCCAGCAGCCAAGGGGACTCCCTCCGATATACGCAGTATTTT,CASSQGDSLRYTQYF
TRBJ1-6,TRBV15,-,-,18,TGTGCCACCAGCAGAGACGACGAGGCGGTGAAATATAATTCACCCCTCCACTTT,CATSRDDEAVKYNSPLHF
TRBJ2-1,TRBV18,TRBD2,-,15,TGTGCCAGCTCACCACAGCGGGATGATGGAAATGAGCAGTTCTTC,CASSPQRDDGNEQFF
TRBJ1-5,TRBV27,-,-,15,TGTGCCAGCAGTGCCATGACAGGCGACAATCAGCCCCAGCATTTT,CASSAMTGDNQPQHF
TRBJ1-1,TRBV2,-,-,14,TGTGCTCCCAAAGGGGAGGGCAAAGCAGGGGACGCTTTCTTT,CAPKGEGKAGDAFF
TRBJ2-2,TRBV25-1,-,-,16,TGTGCCAGCAGTGCCCGTGGGCAGGGTTCGGCCGGGGAGCTGTTTTTT,CASSARGQGSAGELFF
TRBJ2-1,TRBV13,TRBD2,-,18,TGTGCCAGCAGCCACGCCTGGCGGGAGGTTTCCTCCTACAATGAGCAGTTCTTC,CASSHAWREVSSYNEQFF
TRBJ2-3,TRBV7-9,TRBD2,-,15,TGTGCCAGCAGGTTTAGCGGGGGGGCCGCTTATACGCAGTATTTT,CASRFSGGAAYTQYF
TRBJ1-2,TRBV19,-,-,13,TGTGCCAGTAGTATTGGAGGTCTAGGGGGCTACACCTTC,CASSIGGLGGYTF
TRBJ2-3,TRBV6-4,-,-,15,TGTGCCAGCAGTTTCCGGGAGTTCCGCACAGATACGCAGTATTTT,CASSFREFRTDTQYF
TRBJ2-7,TRBV4-3,-,-,15,TGCGCCAGCAGCCTCGAACGACGGGGGAACTACGAGCAGTACTTC,CASSLERRGNYEQYF
TRBJ2-2,TRBV6-5,-,-,15,TGTGCCAGCAGTGGCGGGACCGACCACACCGGGGAGCTGTTTTTT,CASSGGTDHTGELFF
TRBJ2-1,TRBV25-1,TRBD2,-,13,TGTGCCAGCGGGGGACTAGGTCCTAATGAGCAGTTCTTC,CASGGLGPNEQFF
TRBJ1-2,TRBV6-6,-,-,13,TGTGCCAGCAGCCGCCGCCTACAGGGCTTTTACACCTTC,CASSRRLQGFYTF
TRBJ1-1,TRBV27,TRBD1,-,15,TGTGCCACCCAACCCGGACAGGGGGCAGGGACTGAAGCTTTCTTT,CATQPGQGAGTEAFF
TRBJ2-3,TRBV7-9,TRBD2,-,15,TGTGCCAGCAGTTCAGCGGGGGGGCAGGCAGATACGCAGTATTTT,CASSSAGGQADTQYF
TRBJ2-2,TRBV5-4,-,-,12,TGTGCCAGCTCCCCAGGGGCCGGGGAGCTGTTTTTT,CASSPGAGELFF
TRBJ1-5,TRBV27,-,-,13,TGTGCCAGCAGTTTCGGGGGGAATCAGCCCCAGCATTTT,CASSFGGNQPQHF
TRBJ2-1,TRBV7-9,TRBD2,few,15,TGTGCCAGCAGTTACGGACTAGCGGGAGGGGAAGAGCAGTTCTTC,CASSYGLAGGEEQFF
TRBJ1-3,TRBV30,TRBD1,-,19,TGTGCCTGGAGTGTAGATTTGGCAGGGGGGATGAGCTCTGGAAACACCATATATTTT,CAWSVDLAGGMSSGNTIYF
TRBJ2-1,TRBV7-3,TRBD1,-,16,TGTGCCAGCAGCTTAGGTACAGGGGGTTTCTACAATGAGCAGTTCTTC,CASSLGTGGFYNEQFF
TRBJ2-5,TRBV10-1,TRBD2,-,14,TGCGCCAGCACTAGCGGGGGCTTCCAAGAGACCCAGTACTTC,CASTSGGFQETQYF
TRBJ2-5,TRBV29-1,TRBD1,once,18,TGCAGCGTTGAAGATCGGGGCCGGGACAGGGAACCCGCGGAGACCCAGTACTTC,CSVEDRGRDREPAETQYF
TRBJ2-2,TRBV5-1,TRBD2,-,16,TGCGCCAGCAGCTTGGGACTAGCGGGAGGCACCGGGGAGCTGTTTTTT,CASSLGLAGGTGELFF
TRBJ1-3,TRBV13,-,-,16,TGTGCCAGCAGCAGTGCGACAGGAAGGCTCGGAAACACCATATATTTT,CASSSATGRLGNTIYF
TRBJ1-1,TRBV9,-,once,13,TGTGCCAGCAGCCCCAAAACAGGGCCTGAAGCTTTCTTT,CASSPKTGPEAFF
TRBJ2-3,TRBV5-1,TRBD2,-,17,TGCGCCAGCAGCTTCGGACTAGCGGGCCCCCTCACAGATACGCAGTATTTT,CASSFGLAGPLTDTQYF
TRBJ2-1,TRBV5-8,-,-,15,TGTGCCAGCAGCTTGGGCGGGAACGGACTGAATGAGCAGTTCTTC,CASSLGGNGLNEQFF
TRBJ2-3,TRBV27,-,-,16,TGTGCCAGCAGCGCCGATCCTGATACTAGCACAGATACGCAGTATTTT,CASSADPDTSTDTQYF
TRBJ2-7,TRBV7-6,-,-,15,TGTGCCAGCAGCTTAGCGCAGGGAAGGACCTACGAGCAGTACTTC,CASSLAQGRTYEQYF
TRBJ2-1,TRBV7-3,TRBD2,-,15,TGTGCCAGCAGCTTAAGCGGGGGGGCATACAATGAGCAGTTCTTC,CASSLSGGAYNEQFF
TRBJ2-1,TRBV12-5,-,-,10,TGTGCTAGTGGTCTCTTTGAGCAGTTCTTC,CASGLFEQFF
TRBJ2-5,TRBV11-2,-,-,15,TGTGCCAGCAGCCGAGGACAGCCCAGAGTAGAGACCCAGTACTTC,CASSRGQPRVETQYF
TRBJ2-3,TRBV7-9,TRBD2,-,17,TGTGCCAGCAGCTTTGGGTCCCCGGGAGGAGGCACAGATACGCAGTATTTT,CASSFGSPGGGTDTQYF
TRBJ2-7,TRBV5-1,-,-,12,TGCGCCAGCAAGCTGGACAGCTACGAGCAGTACTTC,CASKLDSYEQYF
TRBJ1-2,TRBV30,TRBD1,-,13,TGTGCCTGGGGCCGGGACAGGGACTTTGGCTACACCTTC,CAWGRDRDFGYTF
TRBJ2-1,TRBV11-3,TRBD2,-,20,TGTGCCAGCAGGGCCTTAAATCGACTAGCGGGTAATGGCGCCTACAATGAGCAGTTCTTC,CASRALNRLAGNGAYNEQFF
TRBJ2-7,TRBV7-9,TRBD1,-,13,TGTGCCAGCAGCCCTACAGGGGGATACGAGCAGTACTTC,CASSPTGGYEQYF